The clone carrying this T cell receptor (beta chain) was recorded a few times. The source of the sample is a study of T cells in Graves' hyperthyroidism and ophthalmopathy. Trimming pared 3 bases from V and 3 bases from J, leaving 24 bases between. The CDR3 covers 19 residues. The germline CDR1 and CDR2 sequences are LGHDT and YNNKEL (reference sequence). The investigators amplified TCR beta CDR3 regions from RNA transcripts. In the first-round RT-PCR of the TCR CDR3, the HTBI primer set was used. TCRdb re-called the multiplex PCR reads through MiXCR, storing one row per CDR3 protein. The sample has about 560,000 distinct CDR3 sequences; around 15% are singletons.

The V call is TRBV3-1, the J call TRBJ2-4; TRBD1 might be the D (6 bases). The clonotype comes from a woman aged 40 to 55 with Graves' hyperthyroidism. The sample taken for sequencing was blood. CDR3 in amino acids: CASSQGAGWRTDVKNIQYF. The DNA for the CDR3 is TGTGCCAGCAGCCAGGGGGCAGGGTGGCGAACAGACGTCAAAAACATTCAGTACTTC.